Listed here is a single TCR beta chain. The CDR3 length is 16 residues. CDR1 is SGHTA and CDR2 is FQGNSA in the germline V gene. V was clipped by 1 base and J by 5 bases, with 15 bases between them. The data belong to a study of blood T cells in healthy people across ages. Sample-barcoded 5' priming and a J-beta primer mix drove a second PCR of roughly 6 to 12 cycles. TCRdb called the 5' RACE reads again in MiXCR, with one record for every CDR3 protein. The table records fewer than 900,000 distinct CDR3 sequences, 35% to 40% of them present only once. The chain has TRBV7-2 and TRBJ1-5; weak D call: TRBD1 (5 bases). The material sequenced was blood. The sequence derives from a man aged 18 to 29 in good health. The CDR3 coding sequence is TGTGCCAGCAGCTTAGTGGTCGGAGGGGAGCATCAGCCCCAGCATTTT. Encoded protein: CASSLVVGGEHQPQHF. Based on the CDR3 plus reference TRBV7-2 and TRBJ1-5, the full variable domain is GAGVSQSPSNKVTEKGKDVELRCDPISGHTALYWYRQSLGQGLEFLIYFQGNSAPDKSGLPSDRFSAERTGGSVSTLTIQRTQQEDSAVYLCASSLVVGGEHQPQHFGDGTRLSIL.